This TCR beta chain was identified during a study of T-cell memory formation after mild COVID-19. Only a few counts were recorded for this clonotype. A single record per CDR3 protein comes from TCRdb applying MiXCR to the 5' RACE reads. This repertoire shows some 270,000 distinct CDR3 sequences, 15% found once; its top ten account for around 2.2%. The germline CDR1 and CDR2 sequences are LGHNA and YSLEER. V shed 0 bases and J 1 base; nucleotides not matched to a gene: 5. The CDR3 spans 16 residues. What was sequenced was PBMCs or a T cell subset sorted from them (not recorded which). This rearrangement joins TRBV4-3 to TRBJ2-5; 7 bases map to TRBD2. The sequence was obtained from an adult woman who had mild COVID-19 (a few samples of this study predate the infection). Cell type and time point are not known. This chain's CDR3 is CASSQEERGPQETQYF. The CDR3 coding sequence is TGCGCCAGCAGCCAAGAGGAGCGGGGCCCCCAAGAGACCCAGTACTTC.